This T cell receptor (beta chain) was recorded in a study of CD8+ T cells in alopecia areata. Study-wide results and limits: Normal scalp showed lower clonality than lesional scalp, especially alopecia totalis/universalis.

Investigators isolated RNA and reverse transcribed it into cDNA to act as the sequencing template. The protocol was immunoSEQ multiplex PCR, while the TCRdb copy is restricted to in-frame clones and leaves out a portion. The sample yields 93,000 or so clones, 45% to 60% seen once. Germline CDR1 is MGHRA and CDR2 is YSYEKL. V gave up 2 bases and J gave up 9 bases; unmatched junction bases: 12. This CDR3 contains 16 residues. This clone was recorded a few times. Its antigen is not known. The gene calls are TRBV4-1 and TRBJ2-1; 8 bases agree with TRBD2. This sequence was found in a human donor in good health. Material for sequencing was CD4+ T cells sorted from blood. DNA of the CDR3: TGCGCCAGCAGCCAATCCCGGGGGGGGCCTTCGGGTGAGCAGTTCTTC. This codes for CASSQSRGGPSGEQFF.